This T cell receptor beta chain was retrieved from a study of STAT3 mutations in large granular lymphocyte leukemia. Study as a whole: Approximately 40% of treated T-LGLL patients showed hematologic response to immunosuppression.

Repertoires were generated with immunoSEQ multiplex PCR, while TCRdb's copy carries only in-frame clones and drops some. The sample lists approximately 13,000 clones; 81% were seen once. Study observations and caveats: In T-cell large granular lymphocyte leukemia, about half of patients showed multiple immunodominant subclonotypes.

This CDR3 spans 14 amino acids. Per the germline V gene, CDR1 is SEHNR and CDR2 is FQNEAQ (reference sequence). V was pared by 5 bases and J by 0 bases, with 10 bases between. As concerns this clone: The antigen remains undetermined.

The source is a man in his fifties or sixties with T-cell large granular lymphocyte leukemia. Some clones in this sample may be carry-over from other donors' samples. Material for sequencing was peripheral blood mononuclear cells. V and J are TRBV7-9 and TRBJ1-1; tentatively, D is TRBD1 (5 bases). The chain's CDR3 is CASSPGVMNTEAFF. CDR3 DNA sequence: TGTGCCAGCAGCCCGGGGGTTATGAACACTGAAGCTTTCTTT.